This T cell receptor (beta chain) was recorded in a study of blood T cell repertoires in COVID-19. About the study: The analysed material was cDNA or gDNA that came from T cells, B-cell-depleted T cells, or PBMCs.

The V end was cut by 0 bases, the J end by 9 bases, with 9 bases between. Germline CDR1 and CDR2: MNHEY and SMNVEV (reference sequence). This CDR3 contains 13 residues. In the study's own analysis: Reference gene primer amplification yielded estimated nucleated cell counts. Clones were sequenced by immunoSEQ multiplex PCR, and TCRdb holds only the in-frame ones, with some missing. V, J and clone size are those of that table, while D and trimming were read from the DNA. The repertoire has 60,000 or so clones, 80% to 95% of them found once; the top ten carry around an eighth. Sequencing was carried out using peripheral blood. The J gene is TRBJ1-5, the V gene TRBV27; the D is unclear. The sequence derives from a human donor with active COVID-19. The donor label of this sample is uncertain. CDR3 residues: CASSLSNGTPQHF. The DNA of the CDR3 is TGTGCCAGCAGTTTATCGAACGGTACGCCCCAGCATTTT.